These T cell receptor beta chains were read from a single sample in a study of cytomegalovirus exposure and HLA in healthy donors. Only in-frame clones appear in the TCRdb table, and some are missing; sequencing was by immunoSEQ multiplex PCR. This table holds 150,000 to 200,000 clones, about 71% found once. Sequencing was performed on PBMCs. These receptors originate from a woman aged 40 to 55 in good health and CMV-seropositive. Each CDR3 is given with its conserved first and last residue. D genes are given only for firm matches. The size field is filled for only some rows; it gives once, few, many or a size class.

once NA TRBJ1-2 TRBV6-6 14 CASTPTGFSGGYTF TGTGCCAGCACCCCGACGGGGTTTTCGGGGGGCTACACCTTC
NA NA TRBJ1-2 TRBV28 14 CASSVPGQNYGYTF TGTGCCAGCAGTGTTCCAGGACAGAACTATGGCTACACCTTC
NA TRBD1 TRBJ2-7 TRBV14 17 CASSQGDRGGYTYEQYF TGTGCCAGCAGCCAAGGCGACAGGGGAGGATATACCTACGAGCAGTACTTC
NA TRBD1 TRBJ2-3 TRBV11-2 15 CASSRGGQGTDTQYF TGTGCCAGCAGCAGGGGAGGACAGGGGACAGATACGCAGTATTTT
NA TRBD2 TRBJ2-2 TRBV9 18 CASSVVPRTSGPTGELFF TGTGCCAGCAGCGTAGTCCCCCGTACTAGCGGACCCACCGGGGAGCTGTTTTTT
NA TRBD1 TRBJ2-7 TRBV7-3 15 CASSFDRGIRYEQYF TGTGCCAGCAGCTTTGACAGGGGAATTAGGTACGAGCAGTACTTC
once TRBD1 TRBJ2-1 TRBV29-1 13 CSVDGTGNNEQFF TGCAGCGTTGATGGGACAGGTAACAATGAGCAGTTCTTC
NA TRBD2 TRBJ2-3 TRBV19 15 CASNSLAGVTDTQYF TGTGCCAGTAACTCGCTAGCGGGGGTGACAGATACACAGTATTTT
NA TRBD1 TRBJ1-2 TRBV4-1 16 CASSQGGTGFNGGYTF TGCGCCAGCAGCCAAGGGGGGACAGGGTTTAACGGAGGCTACACCTTC
once NA TRBJ2-1 TRBV9 15 CASSVGAEPYNEQFF TGTGCCAGCAGCGTAGGAGCGGAGCCCTACAATGAGCAGTTCTTC
NA NA TRBJ2-1 TRBV4-3 17 CASSQGTDSFSYNEQFF TGCGCCAGCAGCCAAGGGACGGACTCCTTCTCCTACAATGAGCAGTTCTTC
NA NA TRBJ1-2 TRBV4-2 16 CASRPSTELSNYGYTF TGTGCCAGCAGACCTTCGACAGAACTTAGCAACTATGGCTACACCTTC
NA NA TRBJ2-7 TRBV28 12 CASSFVRYEQYF TGTGCCAGCAGTTTTGTTCGCTACGAGCAGTACTTC
NA TRBD2 TRBJ2-3 TRBV29-1 13 CSVEGLVADTQYF TGCAGCGTTGAGGGACTAGTTGCAGATACGCAGTATTTT
NA TRBD1 TRBJ2-5 TRBV9 14 CASSRTGFQETQYF TGTGCCAGCAGCCGGACAGGGTTCCAAGAGACCCAGTACTTC
NA TRBD1 TRBJ1-5 TRBV6-1 14 CASSEQGAGQPQHF TGTGCCAGCAGTGAACAGGGGGCCGGTCAGCCCCAGCATTTT
NA NA TRBJ1-1 TRBV7-8 14 CASSPPGGWTEAFF TGTGCCAGCAGCCCGCCGGGGGGGTGGACTGAAGCTTTCTTT
once TRBD1 TRBJ1-2 TRBV7-9 14 CASSLEQGDYGYTF TGTGCCAGCAGCTTAGAACAGGGGGACTATGGCTACACCTTC
NA TRBD2 TRBJ2-5 TRBV25-1 17 CASSDSIPGLAGQEQYF TGTGCCAGCAGTGACTCCATTCCGGGACTAGCGGGTCAAGAGCAGTACTTC
NA TRBD1 TRBJ1-2 TRBV9 15 CASSGNRGPNYGYTF TGTGCCAGCAGCGGAAACAGGGGCCCTAACTATGGCTACACCTTC
NA NA TRBJ2-7 TRBV6-5 15 CASSYAREQGYEQYF TGTGCCAGCAGTTACGCCCGGGAACAGGGCTACGAGCAGTACTTC
few TRBD1 TRBJ2-7 TRBV5-1 17 CASSSVRGQGTTDEQYF TGCGCCAGCAGCTCTGTTCGCGGACAGGGGACCACGGACGAGCAGTACTTC
NA TRBD1 TRBJ1-6 TRBV5-1 17 CASSLGGQGALNSPLHF TGCGCCAGCAGCTTGGGCGGACAGGGGGCGCTTAATTCACCCCTCCACTTT
NA NA TRBJ2-5 TRBV20-1 11 CSASEGETQYF TGCAGTGCTTCGGAGGGGGAGACCCAGTACTTC
NA TRBD1 TRBJ1-5 TRBV10-3 17 CAIGPEPMTGGNQPQHF TGTGCCATCGGTCCAGAGCCCATGACAGGGGGCAATCAGCCCCAGCATTTT
NA NA TRBJ1-1 TRBV7-2 13 CASSLDRNTEAFF TGTGCCAGCAGCCTCGACAGGAACACTGAAGCTTTCTTT
NA TRBD1 TRBJ1-2 TRBV6-5 13 CASRPTTGGGYTF TGTGCCAGCAGGCCCACGACAGGGGGAGGCTACACCTTC
NA TRBD2 TRBJ2-1 TRBV5-1 15 CASSILAGSYNEQFF TGCGCCAGCAGCATCCTAGCGGGTTCCTACAATGAGCAGTTCTTC
NA TRBD2 TRBJ2-2 TRBV27 14 CASRSGGLTGELFF TGTGCCAGCAGAAGCGGGGGCCTTACCGGGGAGCTGTTTTTT
few NA TRBJ2-2 TRBV6-6 15 CASRDGEMNTGELFF TGTGCCAGCAGGGACGGGGAAATGAACACCGGGGAGCTGTTTTTT
NA NA TRBJ2-2 TRBV18 15 CASSSAGMNTGKLFF TGTGCCAGCTCATCGGCAGGCATGAACACCGGGAAGCTGTTTTTT
NA NA TRBJ2-1 TRBV9 14 CASSARVEGREQFF TGTGCCAGCAGCGCCCGAGTGGAGGGCAGGGAGCAGTTCTTC
NA TRBD1 TRBJ2-7 TRBV6-5 15 CASSYSAGGLYEQYF TGTGCCAGCAGTTACTCGGCAGGGGGTCTTTACGAGCAGTACTTC
few TRBD1 TRBJ2-5 TRBV5-4 15 CASSNEGQGEETQYF TGTGCCAGCAGCAACGAGGGACAGGGGGAAGAGACCCAGTACTTC
NA NA TRBJ1-1 TRBV29-1 13 CSAKRGMNTEAFF TGCAGCGCTAAGAGAGGAATGAACACTGAAGCTTTCTTT
NA NA TRBJ2-3 TRBV28 17 CASSSNGLEVFTDTQYF TGTGCCAGCAGTTCGAACGGACTGGAGGTTTTCACAGATACGCAGTATTTT
NA NA TRBJ2-1 TRBV14 14 CASSLGDFYNEQFF TGTGCCAGCAGCCTGGGGGACTTTTACAATGAGCAGTTCTTC
many NA TRBJ2-2 TRBV4-3 13 CASSQPATGELFF TGCGCCAGCAGCCAGCCAGCGACCGGGGAGCTGTTTTTT
NA NA TRBJ1-2 TRBV5-4 15 CASSLDQDSRGGYTF TGTGCCAGCAGCTTAGACCAGGACAGTCGGGGTGGCTACACCTTC
NA NA TRBJ2-6 TRBV6-4 15 CASSESGSGANVLTF TGTGCCAGCAGTGAGAGCGGCTCTGGGGCCAACGTCCTGACTTTC
NA NA TRBJ2-7 TRBV28 14 CASNSGYDWDEQYF TGTGCCAGCAATTCGGGGTACGACTGGGACGAGCAGTACTTC
NA TRBD2 TRBJ2-7 TRBV7-2 15 CASSSEGSGGYEQYF TGTGCCAGCAGCTCCGAGGGATCGGGGGGATACGAGCAGTACTTC
NA NA TRBJ2-1 TRBV2 13 CASSPGQLYEQFF TGTGCCAGCAGCCCGGGACAACTGTATGAGCAGTTCTTC
few TRBD2 TRBJ2-7 TRBV9 15 CASSVGLAGTYEQYF TGTGCCAGCAGCGTAGGTTTAGCGGGAACCTACGAGCAGTACTTC
NA NA TRBJ2-3 TRBV5-1 16 CASSLARGGGTDTQYF TGCGCCAGCAGCTTGGCCAGGGGCGGCGGAACAGATACGCAGTATTTT
NA TRBD2 TRBJ2-7 TRBV12-5 16 CASGSTSGVPSYEQYF TGTGCTAGTGGCTCTACTAGCGGGGTTCCTTCCTACGAGCAGTACTTC
few NA TRBJ2-1 TRBV7-8 15 CASSFSESMNNEQFF TGTGCCAGCAGCTTTAGCGAGTCCATGAACAATGAGCAGTTCTTC
NA NA TRBJ1-2 TRBV18 13 CASSPSANYGYTF TGTGCCAGCTCACCATCGGCTAACTATGGCTACACCTTC
NA TRBD1 TRBJ1-2 TRBV7-9 15 CASSLVGQGFYGYTF TGTGCCAGCAGCTTAGTAGGACAGGGGTTCTATGGCTACACCTTC
NA NA TRBJ2-5 TRBV15 14 CATSRGGDAETQYF TGTGCCACCAGCAGGGGGGGTGACGCAGAGACCCAGTACTTC
once NA TRBJ1-5 TRBV28 16 CASSLEGEASNQPQHF TGTGCCAGCAGTTTAGAAGGGGAGGCCAGCAATCAGCCCCAGCATTTT
NA TRBD1 TRBJ2-3 TRBV28 12 CASATGTDTQYF TGTGCCAGCGCGACAGGGACAGATACGCAGTATTTT